Sequencing of this T cell receptor (beta chain) was carried out in a study of blood T cell repertoires in COVID-19. This table comes from immunoSEQ multiplex PCR, and its TCRdb copy is limited to in-frame clones, with some not included. The table has approximately 89,000 clones, approximately 72% seen once. Germline V gives CDR1 SGHRS, CDR2 YFSETQ. Trimming took off 0 bases at V and 5 bases at J, with 9 bases between the two ends. The CDR3 runs 14 residues. Sequences were obtained from peripheral blood. The clonotype originates from a man aged 70 or older with acute or convalescent COVID-19. The rearrangement links TRBV5-1 to TRBJ2-1, with a possible D match to TRBD1 (5 bases). This chain's CDR3 is CASSLATGDNEQFF. The CDR3 region has the DNA TGCGCCAGCAGCTTGGCCACAGGAGACAATGAGCAGTTCTTC.